A selection of T cell receptor beta chains follows, all from one sample in a study of relationships among human T cell subsets. TCRdb processed the multiplex PCR reads anew with MiXCR; each CDR3 protein has one entry. This table holds approximately 15,000 distinct CDR3 sequences, around three fifths found once. Material: total T cells sorted from blood. The receptor set was obtained from a man aged 35 to 55 in good health. Each CDR3 is given without its conserved first and last residue. The order of the fields is J gene, V gene, CDR3 protein.

J: TRBJ1-4
V: TRBV2
CDR3: ASHTEMVEKLF

J: TRBJ1-5
V: TRBV11-2
CDR3: ASSLDRSPGDSNQPQH

J: TRBJ1-3
V: TRBV12-3/TRBV12-4
CDR3: ASGRPGNTIY

J: TRBJ2-7
V: TRBV7-7
CDR3: ASTQEGCRYEQY

J: TRBJ2-7
V: TRBV11-2
CDR3: ASSALRGPNEQY

J: TRBJ1-1
V: TRBV28
CDR3: ASKIRNTEAF

J: TRBJ2-7
V: TRBV7-9
CDR3: ASSIETSGRNEQY

J: TRBJ2-1
V: TRBV10-1
CDR3: ASSESGEAYNEQF

J: TRBJ1-1
V: TRBV27
CDR3: ASSPQGTNTEAF

J: TRBJ2-3
V: TRBV29-1
CDR3: SVDGADTQY

J: TRBJ2-1
V: TRBV12-3/TRBV12-4
CDR3: ASSSPSGGANNEQF

J: TRBJ2-5
V: TRBV20-1
CDR3: SARAPSGRDETQY

J: TRBJ2-5
V: TRBV13
CDR3: ASSAQETQY

J: TRBJ2-3
V: TRBV6-2/TRBV6-3
CDR3: ASSLADTQY

J: TRBJ2-7
V: TRBV11-2
CDR3: ASSFPTSGDYEQY

J: TRBJ2-4
V: TRBV2
CDR3: ASSEFQERNIQY

J: TRBJ1-1
V: TRBV6-1
CDR3: ASKRAGQGNTEAF

J: TRBJ2-3
V: TRBV6-6
CDR3: ASSYSGGSTDTQY

J: TRBJ2-1
V: TRBV24-1
CDR3: ATSEPGQVTNEQF

J: TRBJ1-5
V: TRBV28
CDR3: ASSIPGGAGQPQH

J: TRBJ2-5
V: TRBV11-2
CDR3: ASSSFASGVYQETQY

J: TRBJ1-5
V: TRBV10-3
CDR3: ATQELNQPQH

J: TRBJ2-3
V: TRBV27
CDR3: ASMGDLEATDTQY

J: TRBJ2-1
V: TRBV12-3/TRBV12-4
CDR3: ASSRTGGGYNEQF

J: TRBJ2-5
V: TRBV10-3
CDR3: AISGAEETQY

J: TRBJ2-3
V: TRBV11-2
CDR3: ASSERRRGPWADTQY

J: TRBJ2-1
V: TRBV29-1
CDR3: SVGVTGIGEQF

J: TRBJ2-2
V: TRBV7-9
CDR3: ASSLLGDTGELF

J: TRBJ2-3
V: TRBV11-2
CDR3: ASSHYRGRTDTQY

J: TRBJ2-7
V: TRBV12-3/TRBV12-4
CDR3: ASSTDRAEQY

J: TRBJ1-1
V: TRBV20-1
CDR3: SAKQRTEAF

J: TRBJ2-7
V: TRBV11-3
CDR3: ASSLVTRTSYEQY

J: TRBJ1-6
V: TRBV10-3
CDR3: AISESDKNSPLH

J: NA
V: TRBV5-4
CDR3: ASSTGLAGGSEQF

J: TRBJ2-3
V: TRBV11-2
CDR3: ASSLSSGMADTQY

J: TRBJ2-5
V: TRBV5-1
CDR3: ASSLYDRVQETQY

J: TRBJ2-3
V: TRBV11-2
CDR3: ASSPRAQTTDTQY

J: TRBJ2-5
V: TRBV20-1
CDR3: SAKDGRIQETQY

J: TRBJ1-2
V: TRBV12-3/TRBV12-4
CDR3: ASSHPRWSYGYT

J: TRBJ2-7
V: TRBV27
CDR3: ASSSRERGEQY

J: TRBJ2-7
V: TRBV20-1
CDR3: SARVAGTYEQY

J: TRBJ1-4
V: TRBV5-1
CDR3: ASRRDRGLTNEKLF

J: TRBJ2-6
V: TRBV7-8
CDR3: ASSLGGLDFSGANVLT

J: TRBJ2-1
V: TRBV29-1
CDR3: SVEARGYNEQF

J: TRBJ2-4
V: TRBV28
CDR3: ASSLSGQGRGIQY

J: TRBJ2-1
V: TRBV7-8
CDR3: ASSLAREPSHYNEQF

J: TRBJ2-6
V: TRBV7-8
CDR3: ASSLGQSSSGANVLT

J: TRBJ2-3
V: TRBV7-3
CDR3: ASSLGTSSDTQY

J: TRBJ2-1
V: TRBV28
CDR3: AVSPTGSSYNEQF

J: TRBJ2-5
V: TRBV5-4
CDR3: ASSMAGEARETQY

J: TRBJ2-7
V: TRBV12-3/TRBV12-4
CDR3: ASRQLLVPSYEQY

J: TRBJ2-3
V: TRBV20-1
CDR3: SARDLSSGAYTDTQY

J: TRBJ1-6
V: TRBV5-4
CDR3: ASSVPNRGRVSPLH

J: TRBJ2-1
V: TRBV12-3/TRBV12-4
CDR3: ASSPEAGVHNEQF

J: TRBJ2-1
V: TRBV2
CDR3: APTRGDDNEQF

J: TRBJ2-3
V: TRBV14
CDR3: ASSQDLVNTQY

J: TRBJ2-7
V: TRBV5-1
CDR3: ASSLDAGTYEQY

J: TRBJ2-5
V: TRBV20-1
CDR3: SARDPLATLGRETQY

J: TRBJ2-7
V: TRBV28
CDR3: ASSLKPYEQY

J: TRBJ2-7
V: TRBV29-1
CDR3: SVIIRDRRSYEQY